These T cell receptor beta chains were read from a single sample in a study of T cell responses to AZD1222 COVID-19 vaccine. The assay was immunoSEQ multiplex PCR, and TCRdb's table has in-frame clones only and misses some. The sample lists around 89,000 clones, 75% to 90% occurring once. The source was peripheral blood, collected 28 days after the second AZD1222 dose. Every receptor here comes from an adult who received the AZD1222 COVID-19 vaccine. CDR3s include the opening cysteine and the closing phenylalanine or tryptophan. D genes are given only for firm matches. Size is omitted from some rows. Given values are once, few, many or a class for expanded clones.

clone_size d_call j_call v_call cdr3_aa cdr3_nt
NA NA TRBJ1-1 TRBV6-5 CASSYSQGNNAFF TGTGCCAGCAGTTACTCCCAGGGGAATAATGCTTTCTTT
NA NA TRBJ1-1 TRBV21-1 CASSKEYRRGVVNTEAFF TGTGCCAGCAGCAAAGAATACAGGCGGGGAGTTGTGAACACTGAAGCTTTCTTT
NA TRBD2 TRBJ2-1 TRBV7-2 CASSLTSGAHEQFF TGTGCCAGCAGCTTAACTAGCGGGGCCCATGAGCAGTTCTTC
NA NA TRBJ1-1 TRBV4-1 CASSHGGGSEAFF TGCGCCAGCAGCCATGGCGGGGGCTCTGAAGCTTTCTTT
NA NA TRBJ1-1 TRBV7-9 CASSLTDKFGNTEAFF TGTGCCAGCAGCTTAACCGATAAATTTGGGAACACTGAAGCTTTCTTT
NA NA TRBJ2-5 TRBV19 CASSKQERETQYF TGTGCCAGTAGTAAACAGGAGAGGGAGACCCAGTACTTC
NA TRBD2 TRBJ2-1 TRBV24-1 CATSANSGGGSYNEQFF TGTGCCACCAGTGCTAATAGCGGGGGGGGTTCCTACAATGAGCAGTTCTTC
NA NA TRBJ2-7 TRBV11-2 CASSFGRGRYEQYF TGTGCCAGCAGCTTCGGCAGGGGGAGGTACGAGCAGTACTTC
once TRBD1 TRBJ1-4 TRBV7-6 CASSFGTGLVGEKLFF TGTGCCAGCAGCTTTGGGACAGGGCTTGTCGGCGAAAAACTGTTTTTT
NA NA TRBJ1-2 TRBV30 CAWSVRGPARDGYTF TGTGCCTGGAGTGTACGGGGGCCAGCGCGGGATGGCTACACCTTC
NA NA TRBJ1-2 TRBV9 CASRAAAASGYGYTF TGTGCCAGCAGGGCGGCCGCAGCGAGTGGCTATGGCTACACCTTC
once NA TRBJ2-7 TRBV5-5 CASSTQQGYEQYF TGTGCCAGCAGCACCCAACAGGGATACGAGCAGTACTTC
NA TRBD1 TRBJ2-7 TRBV7-9 CASSARDRAHEQYF TGTGCCAGCAGCGCCCGGGACAGGGCCCACGAGCAGTACTTC
NA NA TRBJ1-2 TRBV10-3 CAISEFQAGKDGYTF TGTGCCATCAGTGAGTTCCAGGCGGGGAAGGATGGCTACACCTTC
NA NA TRBJ2-2 TRBV6-4 CASAPGSGELFF TGTGCCAGTGCCCCGGGGTCCGGGGAGCTGTTTTTT
NA NA TRBJ2-3 TRBV7-9 CASSLVPGADTQYF TGTGCCAGCAGCTTAGTCCCGGGGGCAGATACGCAGTATTTT
NA TRBD1 TRBJ1-2 TRBV18 CASSPGTGYGYTF TGTGCCAGCTCACCCGGGACAGGCTATGGCTACACCTTC
NA NA TRBJ1-6 TRBV2 CASTGQPNSPLHF TGTGCCAGCACTGGACAGCCCAATTCACCCCTCCACTTT
once NA TRBJ2-5 TRBV11-3 CASSLSTETQYF TGTGCCAGCAGCTTGTCTACTGAGACCCAGTACTTC
NA TRBD1 TRBJ1-1 TRBV7-9 CASIPGQVNTEAFF TGTGCCAGCATTCCGGGACAGGTGAACACTGAAGCTTTCTTT
NA NA TRBJ1-3 TRBV27 CASSLSWVSGNTIYF TGTGCCAGCAGTTTATCGTGGGTTTCTGGAAACACCATATATTTT
NA NA TRBJ1-4 TRBV28 CASSLERELFF TGTGCCAGCAGCCTAGAGAGAGAACTGTTTTTT
NA NA TRBJ1-3 TRBV11-3 CASSLAILSGNTIYF TGTGCCAGCAGCCTCGCGATCTTATCTGGAAACACCATATATTTT
NA TRBD2 TRBJ2-5 TRBV19 CASSINGGGAETQYF TGTGCCAGTAGTATTAACGGCGGGGGGGCCGAGACCCAGTACTTC
NA NA TRBJ1-4 TRBV5-5 CASSSTLVGEKLFF TGTGCCAGCAGCTCCACGTTAGTCGGAGAAAAACTGTTTTTT
NA NA TRBJ1-1 TRBV6-4 CASSPEGLISEAFF TGTGCCAGCAGTCCCGAGGGTTTGATCTCTGAAGCTTTCTTT
once TRBD2 TRBJ2-3 TRBV9 CASSGPSKRGTSTDTQYF TGTGCCAGCAGCGGACCCTCGAAGCGGGGTACTAGCACAGATACGCAGTATTTT
NA NA TRBJ2-5 TRBV5-1 CASTPGTPNQETQYF TGCGCCAGCACCCCCGGGACGCCTAACCAAGAGACCCAGTACTTC
NA NA TRBJ1-1 TRBV5-6 CASSLWGELAFF TGTGCCAGCAGCTTGTGGGGGGAGTTAGCTTTCTTT
NA NA TRBJ2-2 TRBV10-1 CASSGGDTGELFF TGCGCCAGCAGTGGGGGGGACACCGGGGAGCTGTTTTTT
few TRBD1 TRBJ1-4 TRBV15 CATSRDRQGNEKLFF TGTGCCACCAGCAGAGATCGACAGGGGAATGAAAAACTGTTTTTT
NA TRBD1 TRBJ1-4 TRBV6-2/TRBV6-3 CASSRTGATNEKLFF TGTGCCAGCAGCCGAACAGGGGCAACTAATGAAAAACTGTTTTTT
NA NA TRBJ1-1 TRBV5-4 CASSSPPNTEAFF TGTGCCAGCAGCTCACCCCCGAACACTGAAGCTTTCTTT
NA NA TRBJ2-7 TRBV7-9 CASSGSGGTTHEQYF TGTGCCAGCAGCGGGTCGGGGGGCACCACCCACGAGCAGTACTTC
once NA TRBJ1-3 TRBV11-2 CASGGFGSGNTIYF TGTGCCAGCGGTGGCTTCGGCTCTGGAAACACCATATATTTT
once NA TRBJ2-1 TRBV2 CASSVGGRYNEQFF TGTGCCAGCAGTGTGGGGGGGCGATACAATGAGCAGTTCTTC
few NA TRBJ1-2 TRBV19 CASSPRERYGYTF TGTGCCAGTAGTCCCAGGGAACGCTATGGCTACACCTTC
NA NA TRBJ2-7 TRBV20-1 CSASMGWMGEQYF TGCAGTGCTAGTATGGGGTGGATGGGCGAGCAGTACTTC
NA NA TRBJ1-2 TRBV4-1 CASSQAGTHGYTF TGCGCCAGCAGCCAAGCAGGAACTCACGGCTACACCTTC
NA NA TRBJ1-1 TRBV6-5 CASRHHMGVFSEAFF TGTGCCAGCAGACACCACATGGGGGTTTTTTCTGAAGCTTTCTTT
NA NA TRBJ2-2 TRBV11-2 CASSLDLGPGTGELFF TGTGCCAGCAGCTTAGATCTTGGCCCGGGCACCGGGGAGCTGTTTTTT
NA NA TRBJ1-1 TRBV11-2 CASSFSRAEAFF TGTGCCAGCAGCTTCAGCAGGGCTGAAGCTTTCTTT
NA NA TRBJ2-1 TRBV6-5 CASTSYGEQFF TGTGCCAGCACAAGCTACGGTGAGCAGTTCTTC
NA TRBD2 TRBJ2-2 TRBV4-3 CASSQELAGVSPNTGELFF TGCGCCAGCAGCCAAGAACTAGCGGGCGTTTCCCCGAACACCGGGGAGCTGTTTTTT